Below, one T cell receptor beta chain is given with its context. The data were obtained in a study of blood T cell repertoires in COVID-19. Overall study: Sites in the United States, Italy and Spain provided acute and convalescent COVID-19 samples. The cDNA or gDNA used as material had been derived from T cells, B-cell-depleted T cells, or PBMCs.

V lost 7 bases, J lost 1 base, and 7 bases stayed unmatched. Germline V gene lookup returns CDR1 GTSNPN and CDR2 SVGIG (reference sequence). CDR3 length: 13 amino acids. Source study methods: Reference gene primers were amplified, and this amplification served to estimate nucleated cell counts. TCRdb's table, derived via immunoSEQ multiplex PCR, lists solely in-frame clones and lacks some. V and J calls and clone size follow that table, whereas D and trimming were derived from the DNA. The data hold some 60,000 clones, with approximately 80% observed a single time. The source is a human donor in a cohort sampled during active COVID-19. This chain connects TRBV30 to TRBJ2-7, with 7 bases aligning to TRBD1. The specimen sequenced was peripheral blood. Here the CDR3 reads CAYTGVGSYEQYF. Here the CDR3 DNA reads TGTGCCTATACAGGGGTAGGGTCCTACGAGCAGTACTTC.